This is a list of T cell receptor beta chains from one sample in a study of T-cell memory formation after mild COVID-19. Each CDR3 protein gets one entry after TCRdb re-called the 5' RACE reads with MiXCR. The sample shows hundreds of thousands of distinct CDR3 sequences, about a fifth of them seen only once. Sequencing was performed on PBMCs or a T cell subset sorted from them (not recorded which). Source of these receptors: an adult woman who had mild COVID-19 (a few samples of this study predate the infection). Cell type and time point are not known. Both conserved end residues are part of each CDR3. The order of the fields is J gene, D gene, clone size, V gene, CDR3 DNA, CDR3 protein. A D gene is named only where the DNA matches it firmly. The size of a clone is reported for some rows only, either as once, few or many, or as a class for expanded clones.

TRBJ1-2,NA,NA,TRBV11-2,TGTGCCAGCAGCTTAGAGTCTGGGTCGAGGGGCTACACCTTC,CASSLESGSRGYTF
TRBJ1-2,NA,NA,TRBV6-5,TGTGCCAGCAGCCCAACCTTCGACGGGCCCGGCTACACCTTC,CASSPTFDGPGYTF
TRBJ2-4,TRBD2,NA,TRBV6-1,TGTGCCAGCAGAAAGCGGGGGCTAGCCAAAAACATTCAGTACTTC,CASRKRGLAKNIQYF
TRBJ1-1,NA,few,TRBV12-3/TRBV12-4,TGTGCCAGCAGTTTGGGTGGATCGCAGTTCACTGAAGCTTTCTTT,CASSLGGSQFTEAFF
TRBJ2-7,TRBD1,once,TRBV4-1,TGCGCCAGCAGCCCATCCATTGGGACAGGGGACGAGCAGTACTTC,CASSPSIGTGDEQYF
TRBJ2-3,NA,NA,TRBV4-1,TGCGCCAGCACGAGAGGGGGTCCGGCAGATACGCAGTATTTT,CASTRGGPADTQYF
TRBJ2-4,NA,few,TRBV7-2,TGTGCCAGCAGCTTAGGGGGGGCCCGGAAGCTGTACTTC,CASSLGGARKLYF
TRBJ2-3,TRBD1,NA,TRBV4-2,TGTGCCAGCGCGGCAGGGGGCGTCGGCACAGATACGCAGTATTTT,CASAAGGVGTDTQYF
TRBJ2-2,NA,NA,TRBV4-3,TGCGCCAGCAGTCAAGTGGAAAACACCGGGGAGCTGTTTTTT,CASSQVENTGELFF
TRBJ2-3,NA,NA,TRBV14,TGTGCCAGCAGCCAAGGCGTGGCGGGACCAAGCACAGATACGCAGTATTTT,CASSQGVAGPSTDTQYF
TRBJ1-2,TRBD1,NA,TRBV20-1,TGCAGTGCTCAACAGGGGGACCGGAACTATGGCTACACCTTC,CSAQQGDRNYGYTF